Listed here is a single TCR beta chain. The sample is drawn from a study of T cells after somatic rescue of genetic block. The CDR3 spans 20 residues. CDR1 and CDR2 from the germline V gene are LNHDA and SQIVND (reference sequence). The trim removed 3 bases at V and 3 bases at J, leaving 12 bases unmatched. Some clones are missing from TCRdb's copy, which holds only in-frame ones; the method was immunoSEQ multiplex PCR. This sample has about 120,000 clones, with just over 90% found just once. This TCR came from a woman aged 18-29 years. The chain is built from TRBV19 and TRBJ2-3, with TRBD2 identical over 16 bases. Input material: peripheral blood mononuclear cells (PBMCs). The CDR3 loop reads CASSMDLGTSGGAVTDTQYF. The CDR3 nucleotides are TGTGCCAGTAGTATGGACCTCGGGACTAGCGGGGGGGCCGTTACAGATACGCAGTATTTT.